The 2 T cell receptor beta chains below all came from one sample that was sequenced in a study of cytomegalovirus exposure and HLA in healthy donors. The PCR ran on 60 Vbeta and 13 Jbeta primers. TCRdb's copy holds only in-frame clones and misses some; the assay was immunoSEQ multiplex PCR. The sample has approximately 77,000 clones; around two thirds are singletons. Sequencing was done on a sample of PBMCs. Source of these receptors: a man aged 60 to 75 in good health and CMV-seropositive.

The J gene is TRBJ1-3, the V gene TRBV19, with no clear D. V lost 4 bases, J lost 0 bases, and 16 bases lay in between. There are 17 residues in the CDR3. CDR1 and CDR2 (germline): LNHDA, SQIVND (reference sequence). CDR3 in amino acids: CASSTGDRSSSGNTIYF. The CDR3 DNA reads TGTGCCAGTAGTACAGGTGACCGCTCAAGCTCTGGAAACACCATATATTTT.

The chain carries TRBV7-6 and TRBJ2-3, with 8 positions matching TRBD2. Germline CDR1 is SGHVS and CDR2 is FNYEAQ. V dropped 6 bases and J dropped 0; count of bases not matched to a gene: 8. The CDR3 contains 16 residues. The chain's CDR3 is CASSRLAGPSTDTQYF. For the CDR3, the DNA is TGTGCCAGCAGTCGTCTAGCGGGTCCTAGCACAGATACGCAGTATTTT.